This T cell receptor (beta chain) was captured in a study of PD-1 blockade in classical Hodgkin lymphoma. Study-level findings and limits: Newly diagnosed patients were said to have less baseline TCR diversity than healthy donors did. CD4+ TCR diversity, unlike CD8+, climbed significantly by C4D1. Whoever responded completely had baseline diversity much like that seen in newly diagnosed patients.

The assay was immunoSEQ multiplex PCR, and TCRdb's table has in-frame clones only and misses some. This sample yields more than 45,000 clones, of which about 91% are seen a single time; 8% to 13% belongs to the top ten. Each of the patients experienced relapse following autologous stem cell transplantation, and their brentuximab vedotin exposure differed. Under best response, outcomes were complete response, partial response or progressive disease. This CDR3 has 12 residues. CDR1 and CDR2 (germline): SGHTA, FQGTGA. Trimming took 8 bases from V and 9 from J, leaving 17 bases between them. Notes on this clone: Its antigen is unidentified.

Here the sequenced sample was peripheral blood mononuclear cells (PBMCs), taken before the second cycle of nivolumab. The receptor's source is a human donor with classical Hodgkin lymphoma. The genes are TRBV7-3 and TRBJ2-7; D is unresolved. In DNA, the CDR3 is TGTGCCAGCGGCTGGGGTGGATCTCCGCAGTACTTC. This gives the protein CASGWGGSPQYF.